The clone carrying this T cell receptor beta chain was counted ten times or more. Its antigen is not identified. Researchers made TCR beta libraries by using iRepertoire HTBI primers and running Arm-PCR on CDR3 regions. MiXCR, run by TCRdb on the multiplex PCR reads, gives a single entry per CDR3 protein. This sample carries approximately 500,000 distinct CDR3 sequences, 20% to 25% of them seen once, and the ten largest clones take roughly 7%. This sample is part of a study of regulatory T cells in long-lasting Graves disease. Study overall: The study counted Graves' disease as persistent given over 5 years of antithyroid drugs and positive TSH receptor antibodies. The study's findings and limits: Accuracy was perhaps lowered by the small sample size.

Sample time point: persistent/refractory GD, antithyroid drugs over 5 years with positive TRAb. Extracted PBMC RNA gave rise to the TCR library. American Thyroid Association guidelines were used to diagnose Graves' disease. The receptor was isolated from a female donor with Graves disease. The sample here was peripheral blood mononuclear cells (PBMCs), taken when the disease was refractory, from a patient treated with antithyroid drugs.

The CDR3 loop is CASSREAGEKLFF. CDR3 DNA sequence: TGTGCCAGCAGCCGGGAGGCTGGTGAAAAACTGTTTTTT. V usage is TRBV6-2 or TRBV6-3 and J usage is TRBJ1-4, with unresolved D. The ends were cut back, 6 bases at V and 7 bases at J, with 12 bases in the middle. The CDR3 spans 13 residues. CDR1 MNHEY and CDR2 SVGEGT come from the germline V gene.